This T cell receptor (beta chain) emerged from a study of T cell responses to AZD1222 COVID-19 vaccine. Study-wide findings and caveats: Targets within unmutated variant regions were reportedly found for nearly half of spike-specific TCRs. Donors were mostly white British, more females; clonal diversity possibly underestimated. Baseline seropositives among AZD1222 recipients totaled only five to seven.

TCRdb's copy holds only in-frame clones and misses some; the assay was immunoSEQ multiplex PCR. The sample comprises tens of thousands of clones, 75% to 85% of which are singletons, and around 18% rests with the top ten. With 8 bases removed from V and 4 bases from J, the gap between germline ends came to 15 bases. The CDR3 loop spans 13 amino acids. Per germline, CDR1 MNHNY and CDR2 SVGAGI (reference sequence). This clone was seen only once. As yet, its antigen is unknown. V is TRBV6-6 and J is TRBJ2-7; D unresolved. The clonotype comes from an adult in good health. Source: peripheral blood, taken on day 0 of AZD1222 vaccination. DNA for the CDR3: TGTGCCAGCGGGCAGGTCCTCTGGTACGAGCAGTACGTC. Amino acid sequence: CASGQVLWYEQYV.